The 27 T cell receptor beta chains reported below all come from one sample, sequenced in a study of PD-L1 blockade in urothelial cancer. Sequencing was performed with immunoSEQ multiplex PCR; in TCRdb, only in-frame clones are kept and a portion is missing. This sample yields approximately 51,000 clones, of which around 86% are seen a single time; under 20% belongs to the top ten. The specimen was PBMCs, collected around atezolizumab (anti-PD-L1) treatment. Receptors originate from a man aged 55-75 years with urothelial cancer.

In DNA, the CDR3 is TGTGCCAGCAGCGTAGCAGGGGGCAGTGGCTACACCTTC. Protein: CASSVAGGSGYTF. V is TRBV9 and J is TRBJ1-2, with 8 bases identical to TRBD1. CDR3 size: 13 residues. Losses at the gene ends were 0 bases for V and 7 bases for J; bases not matched to a gene: 2. Germline CDR1 SGDLS, CDR2 YYNGEE.

This clone came up once. The CDR3 here is CASSVVVESHGYTF. DNA for the CDR3: TGTGCCAGCAGCGTAGTGGTCGAGAGCCATGGCTACACCTTC. The J gene is TRBJ1-2, the V gene TRBV9; D is uncertain. The CDR3 is 14 residues long. CDR1 and CDR2 from the germline V gene are SGDLS and YYNGEE. Trimming stripped 0 bases from V and 6 bases from J, with 12 bases between.

The rearrangement links TRBV4-3 to TRBJ2-1, with 7 nucleotides matching TRBD2. CDR1 LGHNA and CDR2 YSLEER come from the germline V gene. V lost 2 bases, J lost 7 bases, and 11 bases stayed unmatched. The CDR3 covers 16 residues. CDR3 in DNA: TGCGCCAGCAGCCAACGGGTGGCGGGAGTATGGAATGAGCAGTTCTTC. Translation: CASSQRVAGVWNEQFF.

This chain joins TRBV27 and TRBJ1-5; D is ambiguous. Germline CDR1 is MNHEY and CDR2 is SMNVEV (reference sequence). This CDR3 contains 14 residues. Between the trimmed V and J ends, which lost 5 bases and 6 bases, there was a span of 14 bases. DNA for the CDR3: TGTGCCAGCAGTCCCGGCTTCGGGGTTCAGCCCCAGCATTTT. It is translated as CASSPGFGVQPQHF.

The rearrangement joins TRBV7-6 to TRBJ2-5; TRBD1 aligns across 10 bases. The length of the CDR3 is 16 residues. Losses at the gene ends were 1 base for V and 5 bases for J; bases not matched to a gene: 7. Germline V gives CDR1 SGHVS, CDR2 FNYEAQ. CDR3 sequence (DNA): TGTGCCAGCAGCTTAGGACAGGGGGCGAGGGCTGAGACCCAGTACTTC. Protein sequence: CASSLGQGARAETQYF.

The CDR3 nucleotides are TGTGCCAGCAGTCTAGACAGGGTGGACACCGGGGAGCTGTTTTTT. Translating it yields CASSLDRVDTGELFF. V gene TRBV27 combines with J gene TRBJ2-2; 7 bases are a match to TRBD1. Per germline, CDR1 MNHEY and CDR2 SMNVEV (reference sequence). V gave up 5 bases and J gave up 3 bases; unmatched junction bases: 6. The CDR3 has 15 amino acids.

V usage is TRBV27 and J usage is TRBJ1-1; D remains unclear. The CDR3 totals 14 residues. Trimming shortened V by 1 base and J by 1 base, and 7 bases separated the two germline ends. The germline V gene encodes CDR1 MNHEY and CDR2 SMNVEV (reference sequence). The DNA for the CDR3 is TGTGCCAGCAGTTTATACAGTCGGAACACTGAAGCTTTCTTT. This codes for CASSLYSRNTEAFF.

V and J are TRBV9 and TRBJ1-5, with D maybe TRBD1 (5 bases). Per the germline V gene, CDR1 is SGDLS and CDR2 is YYNGEE. The CDR3 is made up of 15 amino acids. Trimming cost V 3 bases and J 0 bases, with 10 bases left between them. The chain's CDR3 is CASSADSYSNQPQHF. CDR3 DNA: TGTGCCAGCAGCGCCGACAGCTATAGCAATCAGCCCCAGCATTTT.

This clone occurred a few times. The chain recombines TRBV18 with TRBJ1-5; no firm D call. Germline assignment: CDR1 KGHSH and CDR2 LQKENI. V lost 3 bases to trimming and J lost 5 bases, with 8 bases between them. The CDR3 is 13 residues long. DNA for the CDR3: TGTGCCAGCTCACCGGCCTTCGATCAGCCCCAGCATTTT. It encodes CASSPAFDQPQHF.

The J gene is TRBJ2-1, the V gene TRBV5-6, with 7 bases lining up with TRBD2. Trimming cost V 2 bases and J 1 base; bases outside gene matches: 3. The CDR3 extends over 15 amino acids. Germline V gene lookup returns CDR1 SGHDT and CDR2 YYEEEE. Written as DNA, the CDR3 is TGTGCCAGCAGCTTCGGGACTACTTCCTACAATGAGCAGTTCTTC. Encoded protein: CASSFGTTSYNEQFF.

V is TRBV18 and J is TRBJ1-1, with 9 bases identical to TRBD1. Germline lookup yields CDR1 KGHSH and CDR2 LQKENI. With V trimmed by 3 bases and J by 2 bases, 7 bases remained unmatched. This CDR3 has 16 residues. CDR3 in amino acids: CASSPPGQGRNTEAFF. The DNA of the CDR3 is TGTGCCAGCTCACCGCCGGGACAGGGACGAAACACTGAAGCTTTCTTT.

The chain uses TRBV5-1 and TRBJ2-3, with 8 positions matching TRBD2. This CDR3 region has 15 residues. V shed 3 bases and J 2 bases; nucleotides not matched to a gene: 5. Per the germline V gene, CDR1 is SGHRS and CDR2 is YFSETQ. The CDR3, as DNA: TGCGCCAGCAGCTCCGGCGGGGGGTACACAGATACGCAGTATTTT. Protein product: CASSSGGGYTDTQYF.

The rearrangement links TRBV11-3 to TRBJ1-2, with a weak D call TRBD1 (5 bases). Germline CDR1 SGHNT, CDR2 YENEEA. The CDR3 is 19 residues long. Trimming removed 2 bases from V and 8 bases from J, with 30 bases in between. CDR3 nucleotide sequence: TGTGCCAGCAGCTTAATGGGGGGTTTTTTTTCGGGGCTGGAGTACGGCTACACCTTC. It yields the protein CASSLMGGFFSGLEYGYTF.

The chain combines TRBV10-2 with TRBJ2-1; 7 bases fit TRBD1. V lost 3 bases to trimming and J lost 1 base; unmatched junction nucleotides: 6. Germline V gene data show CDR1 as WSHSY and CDR2 as SAAADI. CDR3 length equals 16 residues. CDR3 nucleotides: TGCGCCAGCAGTGATTTTGCGGACAGGTCCTACAATGAGCAGTTCTTC. Residues: CASSDFADRSYNEQFF.

This chain links TRBV7-6 with TRBJ2-1; a weak D match, TRBD2 (5 bases). Between the trimmed V and J ends, which lost 5 bases and 9 bases, there was a span of 11 bases. From germline, CDR1 is SGHVS and CDR2 FNYEAQ. The CDR3 runs 12 residues. In DNA, the CDR3 is TGTGCCAGCAGCCTTAGCGCTTTTGAGCAGTTCTTC. Protein product: CASSLSAFEQFF.

The sample holds a few counts of this clone. The gene calls are TRBV11-2 and TRBJ1-3, with D possibly matching TRBD1 (5 bases). Germline assignment: CDR1 SGHAT and CDR2 FQNNGV. This CDR3 is 15 amino acids long. V dropped 0 bases and J dropped 3 bases, with 9 bases sitting between them. Here the CDR3 DNA reads TGTGCCAGCAGCTTAGATCACGGGGGTGGAAACACCATATATTTT. It is translated as CASSLDHGGGNTIYF.

The CDR3 here is CASSLTDPDYGYTF. The DNA for the CDR3 is TGCGCCAGCAGCCTAACAGACCCGGACTATGGCTACACCTTC. The chain couples TRBV5-1 to TRBJ1-2; no clear D. The germline V gene encodes CDR1 SGHRS and CDR2 YFSETQ. This CDR3 is 14 amino acids long. Deletions cut 4 bases from V and 3 bases from J, with 13 bases between. Full variable domain (rest looked up from reference TRBV5-1 and TRBJ1-2): KAGVTQTPRYLIKTRGQQVTLSCSPISGHRSVSWYQQTPGQGLQFLFEYFSETQRNKGNFPGRFSGRQFSNSRSEMNVSTLELGDSALYLCASSLTDPDYGYTFGSGTRLTVV.

This rearrangement joins TRBV7-2 to TRBJ1-2; the match to TRBD1 covers 7 bases. The V and J ends lost 4 bases and 2 bases, in that order; junction bases with no gene match: 7. The CDR3 is 15 residues long. Germline V gene lookup returns CDR1 SGHTA and CDR2 FQGNSA. The chain's CDR3 is CASSSRTGRNYGYTF. CDR3 in DNA: TGTGCCAGCAGCTCACGGACAGGAAGGAACTATGGCTACACCTTC.

The chain's CDR3 is CASSSETGGATEQYF. The DNA for the CDR3 is TGCGCCAGCAGCTCAGAGACAGGGGGGGCTACCGAGCAGTACTTC. The chain employs TRBV5-1 and TRBJ2-7; 9 nucleotides agree with TRBD1. This CDR3 comprises 15 residues. Germline V gives CDR1 SGHRS, CDR2 YFSETQ. With V trimmed by 3 bases and J by 6 bases, 10 bases remained unmatched.

V is TRBV2 and J is TRBJ1-2, with TRBD1 identical over 8 bases. The CDR3 spans 15 residues. V shed 6 bases and J 4 bases; nucleotides not matched to a gene: 10. The germline gives CDR1 SNHLY, CDR2 FYNNEI. The chain's CDR3 is CASRGGPGGGYGYTF. The CDR3 coding sequence is TGTGCCAGCAGAGGAGGACCAGGGGGCGGCTATGGCTACACCTTC.

J is TRBJ2-7 and V is TRBV11-2; D gene ambiguous. In germline, CDR1 is SGHAT, CDR2 FQNNGV. The CDR3 has 16 residues. Trimming took off 0 bases at V and 2 bases at J, with 14 bases between the two ends. CDR3 in DNA: TGTGCCAGCAGCTTAGATTATGCTAGGCCCGCCTACGAGCAGTACTTC. Residues: CASSLDYARPAYEQYF.

This rearrangement joins TRBV5-1 to TRBJ2-3; D ambiguous. Germline V gene data show CDR1 as SGHRS and CDR2 as YFSETQ. The V end was cut by 5 bases, the J end by 5 bases, with 12 bases between. This CDR3 has 13 residues. The CDR3 reads CASSRQAGDTQYF. The CDR3 coding sequence is TGCGCCAGCAGTCGGCAGGCTGGAGATACGCAGTATTTT.

This clone has only one observation. The gene calls are TRBV5-1 and TRBJ2-7; D is uncertain. CDR3 size: 15 residues. V lost 1 base and J 0 bases, leaving 11 bases between the germline ends. Germline values: CDR1 SGHRS, CDR2 YFSETQ. CDR3 sequence (DNA): TGCGCCAGCAGCTTGCCTCCCGGAGACTCCTACGAGCAGTACTTC. Its protein is CASSLPPGDSYEQYF.

The DNA of the CDR3 is TGTGCCACCAGCCAAGACAGGGCCCAGGGGTTTGGAAACACCATATATTTT. Amino acids: CATSQDRAQGFGNTIYF. The chain uses TRBV15 and TRBJ1-3, with 7 bases lining up with TRBD1. V shed 5 bases and J 3 bases; nucleotides not matched to a gene: 13. The length of the CDR3 is 17 residues. Germline lookup yields CDR1 LNHNV and CDR2 YYDKDF (reference sequence).

This chain uses TRBV4-3 with TRBJ1-2, with D perhaps TRBD1 (5 bases). Trimming pared 1 base from V and 6 bases from J, leaving 9 bases between. This CDR3 contains 13 residues. Germline V CDR1 and CDR2: LGHNA, YSLEER. The CDR3 spells CASSQVGTDGYTF. The CDR3 nucleotides read TGCGCCAGCAGCCAAGTGGGGACTGATGGCTACACCTTC.

The rearrangement joins TRBV11-2 to TRBJ1-3; 7 nucleotides match TRBD1. The CDR3 length is 16 residues. The V gene end was trimmed by 6 bases and the J gene end by 0 bases; junction bases not matched to a gene: 8. Germline loops: CDR1 SGHAT, CDR2 FQNNGV. The chain's CDR3 is CASRKGGQTSGNTIYF. The DNA for the CDR3 is TGTGCCAGCAGAAAAGGGGGACAGACCTCTGGAAACACCATATATTTT.

Turning to this clone: At one boundary the junction diverges from the germline segment, which might be a read error. V usage is TRBV7-7 and J usage is TRBJ1-2, with 8 positions matching TRBD1. Germline V lookup: CDR1 SSHAT, CDR2 FNYEAQ (reference sequence). The CDR3 extends over 13 amino acids. CDR3 sequence reads: CASSRTGTYGYTF. The CDR3 DNA reads as TGTGCTAGCAGCCGGACAGGGACCTATGGCTACACCTTC.